These 23 T cell receptor beta chains originate from one sample sequenced in a study of OX40 agonist ivuxolimab in advanced cancers. The protocol was immunoSEQ multiplex PCR, while the TCRdb copy is restricted to in-frame clones and leaves out a portion. Of 40,000 or so clones listed, around nine tenths are singletons. The sample here was CD4+ or CD8+ T cells sorted from blood, taken in a trial of the OX40 agonist ivuxolimab. Receptors originate from an adult with an advanced solid tumor such as melanoma, head and neck, liver or kidney cancer.

This chain joins TRBV18 and TRBJ1-2; D is unclear. From germline, CDR1 is KGHSH and CDR2 LQKENI. With 0 bases removed from V and 1 base from J, the gap between germline ends came to 6 bases. The CDR3 sequence is 14 residues long. The CDR3 loop is CASSPPVRNYGYTF. CDR3 in DNA: TGTGCCAGCTCACCACCGGTCCGTAACTATGGCTACACCTTC. Filled out from reference TRBV18 and TRBJ1-2, the complete variable domain reads NAGVMQNPRHLVRRRGQEARLRCSPMKGHSHVYWYRQLPEEGLKFMVYLQKENIIDESGMPKERFSAEFPKEGPSILRIQQVVRGDSAAYFCASSPPVRNYGYTFGSGTRLTVV.

The J gene is TRBJ2-3, the V gene TRBV29-1, with unresolved D. Trimming removed 1 base from V and 9 bases from J, with 8 bases in between. From germline, CDR1 is SQVTM and CDR2 ANQGSEA. This CDR3 comprises 11 residues. The CDR3 loop is CSVEAQTTQYF. The CDR3 DNA reads as TGCAGCGTTGAAGCCCAAACGACGCAGTATTTT.

The chain recombines TRBV6-5 with TRBJ1-2; 7 positions agree with TRBD1. The CDR3 length is 15 residues. Germline values: CDR1 MNHEY, CDR2 SVGAGI. V lost 5 bases, J lost 6 bases, and 12 bases stayed unmatched. The CDR3 DNA is TGTGCCAGCAGTGCGATGCCTCGACAGGGAGATGGCTACACCTTC. This codes for CASSAMPRQGDGYTF.

In this sample, this clone turned up a few times. The chain is built from TRBV6-5 and TRBJ2-5; D unclear. CDR3 length equals 12 residues. CDR1 is MNHEY, CDR2 SVGAGI, per germline. With 10 bases removed from V and 2 bases from J, the gap between germline ends came to 11 bases. The CDR3 coding sequence is TGTGCCACCGCCGATACTCAAGAGACCCAGTACTTC. Amino acid sequence: CATADTQETQYF.

This clone was observed once. The V and J genes are TRBV4-1 and TRBJ2-7, with TRBD1 as a possible D gene (5 bases). Germline-derived CDR1 and CDR2 are MGHRA and YSYEKL. V lost 0 bases and J 5 bases, leaving 17 bases between the germline ends. CDR3 size: 16 residues. As DNA, the CDR3 is TGCGCCAGCAGCCAAGAAGGGTCTTGGACACCGGACGAGCAGTACTTC. This encodes CASSQEGSWTPDEQYF.

The gene calls are TRBV7-9 and TRBJ2-7, with a possible D match to TRBD2 (5 bases). The CDR3 runs to 13 residues. The germline V and J ends were trimmed by 5 bases and 7 bases, with 15 bases remaining between them. CDR1 and CDR2 from the germline V gene are SEHNR and FQNEAQ (reference sequence). The CDR3 region is CASSRSGGGEQYF. The CDR3 DNA reads as TGTGCCAGCAGCCGATCAGGAGGTGGGGAGCAGTACTTC. Supplemented by reference TRBV7-9 and TRBJ2-7, the full variable domain reads DTGVSQNPRHKITKRGQNVTFRCDPISEHNRLYWYRQTLGQGPEFLTYFQNEAQLEKSRLLSDRFSAERPKGSFSTLEIQRTEQGDSAMYLCASSRSGGGEQYFGPGTRLTVT.

CDR3 in amino acids: CASSKQGNYGYTF. DNA for the CDR3: TGTGCCAGCAGTAAACAGGGGAACTATGGCTACACCTTC. The chain couples TRBV6-5 to TRBJ1-2, with TRBD1 identical over 7 bases. Germline V gives CDR1 MNHEY, CDR2 SVGAGI. The CDR3 covers 13 residues. The V and J ends lost 5 bases and 2 bases, in that order; junction bases with no gene match: 2.

This chain joins TRBV12-1 and TRBJ1-1; the tabulated D call, TRBD1, remains unverified against the DNA. TRBV12-1 is termed a pseudogene. The length of the CDR3 is 13 residues. The CDR3 DNA reads TGTGCCAGCAGCTATATGCAGGGGAAGCCGACGCTCTTT. It yields the protein CASSYMQGKPTLF.

About this clone itself: The CDR3 ends on some other residue instead of the conserved phenylalanine or tryptophan, so this is likely a read error. The chain combines TRBV11-3 with TRBJ1-6; D not resolved. The CDR3 has 12 amino acids. Trimming cost V 4 bases and J 10 bases, with 8 bases left between them. The germline V gene has CDR1 SGHNT and CDR2 YENEEA. CDR3 coding DNA: TGTGCCAGCAGCTCGGAGGGATCACCCCTCCACCTT. Translating it yields CASSSEGSPLHL.

The gene calls are TRBV5-1 and TRBJ2-5; D remains ambiguous. In germline, CDR1 is SGHRS, CDR2 YFSETQ. V shed 0 bases and J shed 1 base, with 4 bases lying between them. CDR3 length: 13 amino acids. CDR3 nucleotides: TGCGCCAGCAGCTTGGGGGTCCAAGAGACCCAGTACTTC. The encoded protein is CASSLGVQETQYF. Combining the CDR3 with reference TRBV5-1 and TRBJ2-5 gives the whole variable domain KAGVTQTPRYLIKTRGQQVTLSCSPISGHRSVSWYQQTPGQGLQFLFEYFSETQRNKGNFPGRFSGRQFSNSRSEMNVSTLELGDSALYLCASSLGVQETQYFGPGTRLLVL.

The CDR3 here is CASSLPGENTEAFF. The CDR3 coding sequence is TGTGCCAGCAGCTTGCCGGGGGAAAACACTGAAGCTTTCTTT. J is TRBJ1-1 and V is TRBV7-6; D may be TRBD1 (5 bases). CDR3 length: 14 amino acids. The germline CDR1 and CDR2 sequences are SGHVS and FNYEAQ. V lost 3 bases to trimming and J lost 2 bases, with 10 bases between them.

The V gene is TRBV29-1, the J gene TRBJ1-2; the match to TRBD1 covers 12 bases. The V gene end was trimmed by 7 bases and the J gene end by 2 bases; junction bases not matched to a gene: 8. CDR3 length equals 15 residues. Germline values: CDR1 SQVTM, CDR2 ANQGSEA. Written as DNA, the CDR3 is TGCAGCGCAGTTACCGGGACAGGGGGCAACTATGGCTACACCTTC. The encoded protein is CSAVTGTGGNYGYTF.

This clone showed up just a few times. The chain links TRBV9 to TRBJ2-1, with a weak D call TRBD1 (5 bases). The germline V gene encodes CDR1 SGDLS and CDR2 YYNGEE. CDR3 length equals 13 residues. V dropped 2 bases and J dropped 9 bases, with 12 bases sitting between them. CDR3: CASSVATVAEQFF. For the CDR3, the DNA is TGTGCCAGCAGCGTGGCGACAGTCGCTGAGCAGTTCTTC.

The chain combines TRBV27 with TRBJ1-1; 7 bases map to TRBD1. This CDR3 has 18 residues. Losses at the gene ends were 0 bases for V and 4 bases for J; bases not matched to a gene: 14. Germline assignment: CDR1 MNHEY and CDR2 SMNVEV (reference sequence). CDR3 sequence reads: CASSLSTYTGAGSTEAFF. CDR3 coding DNA: TGTGCCAGCAGTTTATCGACCTACACAGGGGCGGGGAGCACTGAAGCTTTCTTT.

The gene calls are TRBV18 and TRBJ2-1; TRBD1 might be the D (6 bases). The CDR3 is made up of 14 amino acids. Trimming left V 5 bases short and J 4 bases short, with 12 bases between. Germline V gives CDR1 KGHSH, CDR2 LQKENI. CDR3 DNA sequence: TGTGCCAGCTCAACCGGGACACCTTACAATGAGCAGTTCTTC. The encoded protein is CASSTGTPYNEQFF.

This clone was recorded only once. At one boundary the junction diverges from the germline segment, which might be a read error. V and J are TRBV9 and TRBJ2-7, with 7 bases that match TRBD1. The germline V gene encodes CDR1 SGDLS and CDR2 YYNGEE. There are 15 residues in the CDR3. The CDR3 protein is CASSQAAQGSYEQYF. In nucleotides, the CDR3 is TGCGCCAGCAGCCAAGCAGCACAGGGGTCCTACGAGCAGTACTTC.

The gene calls are TRBV5-5 and TRBJ1-1, with D uncertain. V gave up 3 bases and J gave up 5 bases, with 11 bases separating them. This CDR3 is 13 amino acids long. Germline CDR1 SGHKS, CDR2 YYEKEE (reference sequence). CDR3 protein: CASSYRERTEAFF. As DNA, the CDR3 is TGTGCCAGCAGCTACCGGGAAAGGACTGAAGCTTTCTTT.

The rearrangement uses TRBV6-5 and TRBJ2-7, with D possibly being TRBD2 (6 bases). Germline CDR1 is MNHEY and CDR2 is SVGAGI. This CDR3 spans 14 amino acids. Trimming stripped 5 bases from V and 3 bases from J, with 14 bases between. The CDR3 coding sequence is TGTGCCAGCAGTCCGCGGGGTAAGCGCTACGAGCAGTACTTC. Its protein product is CASSPRGKRYEQYF.

This clone was observed a few times. In DNA form, the CDR3 reads TGCGCCAGCAGCCAAGGGGACGTCAACACCGGGGAGCTGTTTTTT. It yields the protein CASSQGDVNTGELFF. The rearrangement uses TRBV4-1 and TRBJ2-2; D is tentatively TRBD1 or TRBD2 (5 bases each). Germline V gives CDR1 MGHRA, CDR2 YSYEKL. The CDR3 is 15 amino acids. The germline V and J ends were trimmed by 1 base and 2 bases, with 8 bases remaining between them.

This chain connects TRBV13 to TRBJ2-7; perhaps D is TRBD1 or TRBD2 (6 bases each). Germline V gives CDR1 PRHDT, CDR2 FYEKMQ (reference sequence). The V end was cut by 1 base, the J end by 1 base, with 8 bases between. The CDR3 loop spans 14 amino acids. CDR3 region: CASSLVGGSYEQYF. Written as DNA, the CDR3 is TGTGCCAGCAGCTTAGTAGGGGGGTCCTACGAGCAGTACTTC.

This chain uses TRBV7-6 with TRBJ2-1; D unclear. Germline values: CDR1 SGHVS, CDR2 FNYEAQ. The V end was cut by 2 bases, the J end by 0 bases, with 8 bases between. The CDR3 consists of 15 residues. In DNA, the CDR3 is TGTGCCAGCAGCTTAAGGTCGACCTCCTACAATGAGCAGTTCTTC. Translating it yields CASSLRSTSYNEQFF.

This rearrangement joins TRBV14 to TRBJ2-1; the D is unclear. This CDR3 has 14 residues. V gave up 0 bases and J gave up 2 bases, with 5 bases separating them. Germline V gene sequence: CDR1 SGHDN, CDR2 FVKESK. The CDR3 DNA sequence: TGTGCCAGCAGCCAAGACCCGGCCTACAATGAGCAGTTCTTC. This sequence encodes CASSQDPAYNEQFF.

The chain employs TRBV18 and TRBJ1-1; D is possibly TRBD1 (5 bases). V lost 2 bases, J lost 0 bases, and 7 bases lay in between. The CDR3 totals 14 residues. Germline-derived CDR1 and CDR2 are KGHSH and LQKENI. The CDR3 DNA reads TGTGCCAGCTCACCAGAGGACATGAACACTGAAGCTTTCTTT. Translated: CASSPEDMNTEAFF.